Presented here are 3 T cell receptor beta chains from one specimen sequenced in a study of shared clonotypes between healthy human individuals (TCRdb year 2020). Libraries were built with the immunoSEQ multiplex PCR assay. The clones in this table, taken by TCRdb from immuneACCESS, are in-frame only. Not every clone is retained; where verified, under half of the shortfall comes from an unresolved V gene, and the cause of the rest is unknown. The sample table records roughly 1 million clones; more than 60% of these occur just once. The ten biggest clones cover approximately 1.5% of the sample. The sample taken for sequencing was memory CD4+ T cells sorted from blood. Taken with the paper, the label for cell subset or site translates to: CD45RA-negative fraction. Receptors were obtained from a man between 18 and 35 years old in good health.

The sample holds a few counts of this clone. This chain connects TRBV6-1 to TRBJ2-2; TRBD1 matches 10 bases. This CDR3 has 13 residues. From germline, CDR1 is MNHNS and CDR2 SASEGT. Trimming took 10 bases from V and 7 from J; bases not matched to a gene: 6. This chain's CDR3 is CATAGTGVGELFF. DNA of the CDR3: TGTGCCACCGCCGGGACAGGGGTCGGGGAGCTGTTTTTT.

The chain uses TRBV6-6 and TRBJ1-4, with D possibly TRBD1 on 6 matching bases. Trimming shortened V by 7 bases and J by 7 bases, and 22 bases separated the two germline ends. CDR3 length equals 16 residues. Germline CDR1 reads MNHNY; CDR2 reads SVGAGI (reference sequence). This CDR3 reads CASTLAAGASSEKLFF. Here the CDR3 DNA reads TGTGCCAGCACTTTGGCGGCAGGGGCATCATCTGAAAAACTGTTTTTT.

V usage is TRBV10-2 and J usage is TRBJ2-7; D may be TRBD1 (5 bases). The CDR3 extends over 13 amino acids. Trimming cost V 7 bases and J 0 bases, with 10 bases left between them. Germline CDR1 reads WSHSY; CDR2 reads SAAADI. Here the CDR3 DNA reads TGCGCCAGCACGAACAGGCGCTCCTACGAGCAGTACTTC. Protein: CASTNRRSYEQYF.